The next 14 T cell receptor beta chains were all read from a single sample in a study of T cell repertoires in cytomegalovirus infection. TCRdb processed the reads anew with MiXCR; each CDR3 protein has one entry. This sample has about 98,000 distinct CDR3 sequences; about 15% occur once, and the top ten carry 6.5% to 9.5%. Specimen: PBMCs. The receptors originated from a human donor in good health (CMV status not recorded). Some clones in this sample may be carry-over from other donors' samples.

About this clonotype itself: This clone may be a read error of a much larger clone one base away. This chain links TRBV4-1 with TRBJ2-5; a weak D match, TRBD2 (6 bases). V shed 7 bases and J shed 4 bases, with 22 bases lying between them. This CDR3 comprises 16 residues. Germline assignment: CDR1 MGHRA and CDR2 YSYEKL. As DNA, the CDR3 is TGCGCCAGCAATCTCCAAGGGTGGGGGGACGGAGAGACCCAGTACTTC. Its protein is CASNLQGWGDGETQYF.

Many counts were recorded for this clonotype. This chain joins TRBV3-1 and TRBJ2-2; TRBD1 aligns across 7 bases. The ends lost 3 bases at V and 1 base at J; junction bases unmatched: 17. The CDR3 length is 20 residues. Germline assignment: CDR1 LGHDT and CDR2 YNNKEL (reference sequence). The CDR3 sequence: CASSHDTPWLTGVNTGELFF. CDR3 coding DNA: TGTGCCAGCAGCCACGATACGCCTTGGTTAACAGGGGTGAACACCGGGGAGCTGTTTTTT.

The table lists this clonotype with many counts. The chain carries TRBV7-2 and TRBJ1-3, with D unclear. V gave up 0 bases and J gave up 0 bases, with 3 bases separating them. This CDR3 is built from 14 residues. Germline-derived CDR1 and CDR2 are SGHTA and FQGNSA. The CDR3 is CASSLAGSGNTIYF. The CDR3 bases are TGTGCCAGCAGCTTAGCGGGCTCTGGAAACACCATATATTTT.

This clonotype was counted many times. The genes are TRBV7-3 and TRBJ2-1; D gene ambiguous. Trimming removed 8 bases from V and 8 bases from J, with 19 bases in between. Germline lookup yields CDR1 SGHTA and CDR2 FQGTGA. The CDR3 contains 14 residues. CDR3 DNA sequence: TGTGCCAGCCTCACCGGCGAGGTGAACGATGAGCAGTTCTTC. Translation gives CASLTGEVNDEQFF.

This clonotype has a count of ten or more. This chain's CDR3 is CAISGRDSAYEQYF. The CDR3 region has the DNA TGTGCCATCAGTGGCCGGGACAGCGCCTACGAGCAGTACTTC. The V call is TRBV10-3, the J call TRBJ2-7, with 7 bases identical to TRBD1. There are 14 residues in the CDR3. The trim removed 4 bases at V and 2 bases at J, leaving 5 bases unmatched. Per germline, CDR1 ENHRY and CDR2 SYGVKD.

V and J are TRBV5-6 and TRBJ1-1; D unclear. The CDR3 is 15 amino acids. CDR1 and CDR2 from the germline V gene are SGHDT and YYEEEE. Trimming pared 4 bases from V and 3 bases from J, leaving 16 bases between. The DNA for the CDR3 is TGTGCCAGCAGCCTTGGTGCCCCTTCGCACACTGAAGCTTTCTTT. Protein product: CASSLGAPSHTEAFF.

The table lists this clonotype with many counts. The J gene is TRBJ1-3, the V gene TRBV12-3 or TRBV12-4; the D is unclear. CDR3 length: 14 residues. V was clipped by 6 bases and J by 0 bases, with 9 bases between them. The CDR3 region is CASSPVGSGNTIYF. As DNA, the CDR3 is TGTGCCAGCAGCCCGGTGGGCTCTGGAAACACCATATATTTT.

The rearrangement joins TRBV6-6 to TRBJ2-1; weak D call: TRBD2 (5 bases). Germline V lookup: CDR1 MNHNY, CDR2 SVGAGI (reference sequence). Deletions cut 5 bases from V and 10 bases from J, with 18 bases between. The CDR3 contains 14 residues. The CDR3 spells CASSVGVEVNEQFF. The CDR3 DNA reads as TGTGCCAGCAGTGTGGGAGTGGAGGTAAACGAGCAGTTCTTC.

This clonotype was recorded at least ten times. The J gene is TRBJ1-1, the V gene TRBV7-9, with a weak D call TRBD1 (6 bases). This CDR3 region has 15 residues. V lost 5 bases and J lost 1, with 14 bases in between. Germline V gene lookup returns CDR1 SEHNR and CDR2 FQNEAQ (reference sequence). CDR3 DNA: TGTGCCAGCAGCGGGTACAGGGATCGGAACACTGAAGCTTTCTTT. It encodes CASSGYRDRNTEAFF.

This clonotype was seen just once. The chain carries TRBV7-9 and TRBJ1-6; D unclear. The V and J ends lost 1 base and 4 bases respectively, with 8 bases between them. This CDR3 has 15 amino acids. The germline CDR1 and CDR2 sequences are SEHNR and FQNEAQ (reference sequence). The CDR3 loop is CASSLGQQYNSPLHF. The CDR3 nucleotides read TGTGCCAGCAGCTTAGGGCAGCAATATAATTCACCCCTCCACTTT.

Ten or more counts support this clonotype. The chain employs TRBV7-2 and TRBJ1-3, with a weak D call TRBD1 (5 bases). V was pared by 6 bases and J by 11 bases, with 11 bases between. Germline V gene sequence: CDR1 SGHTA, CDR2 FQGNSA. The CDR3 totals 11 residues. The CDR3 region is CASRRDGPIYF. CDR3 DNA sequence: TGTGCCAGCAGACGGGACGGTCCCATATATTTT.

This clonotype was counted ten times or more. This chain uses TRBV7-3 with TRBJ1-1; 10 bases match TRBD1. J lost 0 bases, V lost 5 bases, and 6 bases had no gene match. CDR3 length: 16 residues. The germline gives CDR1 SGHTA, CDR2 FQGTGA. In DNA form, the CDR3 reads TGTGCCAGCAGCCTAGGGACAGGGGCCGTGAACACTGAAGCTTTCTTT. Protein: CASSLGTGAVNTEAFF.

This clonotype was seen repeatedly, ten times or more. The rearrangement joins TRBV29-1 to TRBJ1-1, with 8 bases that match TRBD1. This CDR3 is 14 amino acids long. Unmatched junction bases numbered 5, after V lost 3 bases and J lost 2 bases. CDR1 is SQVTM and CDR2 is ANQGSEA in the germline V gene. DNA for the CDR3: TGCAGCGTTGATCTTCAGGGGGCCAACACTGAAGCTTTCTTT. Translating gives CSVDLQGANTEAFF.

This clonotype was counted only a few times. The V call is TRBV7-2, the J call TRBJ2-3; D unresolved. The V gene's germline CDR1 is SGHTA and CDR2 FQGNSA. The CDR3 is 12 amino acids. V lost 5 bases, J lost 2 bases, and 5 bases lay in between. CDR3 DNA sequence: TGTGCCAGCAGCCCTCCCACAGATACGCAGTATTTT. This gives the protein CASSPPTDTQYF. The full variable domain, its missing parts supplied by reference TRBV7-2 and TRBJ2-3, is GAGVSQSPSNKVTEKGKDVELRCDPISGHTALYWYRQSLGQGLEFLIYFQGNSAPDKSGLPSDRFSAERTGGSVSTLTIQRTQQEDSAVYLCASSPPTDTQYFGPGTRLTVL.